This TCR beta chain was sequenced for a study of blood T cell repertoires in COVID-19. Overall study context: Collection of acute and convalescent COVID-19 samples took place in the United States, Italy and Spain.

V was pared by 4 bases and J by 0 bases, with 5 bases of the junction left unmatched. CDR1 and CDR2 from the germline V gene are MDHEN and SYDVKM. This CDR3 has 16 amino acids. Authors' methods: Counts of nucleated cells, estimated from reference gene primer amplification, were obtained. Sequencing was performed with immunoSEQ multiplex PCR; in TCRdb, only in-frame clones are kept and a portion is missing. V and J calls and clone size are given by that table; D and trimming were obtained from the DNA. The table has 62,000 or so clones, about 82% seen once; the top ten hold 3.5% to 4%. Cohort placement rested on clinical history that participants reported themselves.

Material for sequencing was PBMCs or T cells enriched from blood (not recorded which). This clonotype was sampled from a woman between 40 and 50 years old with acute COVID-19. The rearrangement links TRBV28 to TRBJ1-3; 8 bases are a match to TRBD1. CDR3 nucleotide sequence: TGTGCCAGCAGTTCCACCGGGACAGGCTCTGGAAACACCATATATTTT. Its protein product is CASSSTGTGSGNTIYF. The whole variable domain, filled in from reference TRBV28 and TRBJ1-3, reads DVKVTQSSRYLVKRTGEKVFLECVQDMDHENMFWYRQDPGLGLRLIYFSYDVKMKEKGDIPEGYSVSREKKERFSLILESASTNQTSMYLCASSSTGTGSGNTIYFGEGSWLTVV.